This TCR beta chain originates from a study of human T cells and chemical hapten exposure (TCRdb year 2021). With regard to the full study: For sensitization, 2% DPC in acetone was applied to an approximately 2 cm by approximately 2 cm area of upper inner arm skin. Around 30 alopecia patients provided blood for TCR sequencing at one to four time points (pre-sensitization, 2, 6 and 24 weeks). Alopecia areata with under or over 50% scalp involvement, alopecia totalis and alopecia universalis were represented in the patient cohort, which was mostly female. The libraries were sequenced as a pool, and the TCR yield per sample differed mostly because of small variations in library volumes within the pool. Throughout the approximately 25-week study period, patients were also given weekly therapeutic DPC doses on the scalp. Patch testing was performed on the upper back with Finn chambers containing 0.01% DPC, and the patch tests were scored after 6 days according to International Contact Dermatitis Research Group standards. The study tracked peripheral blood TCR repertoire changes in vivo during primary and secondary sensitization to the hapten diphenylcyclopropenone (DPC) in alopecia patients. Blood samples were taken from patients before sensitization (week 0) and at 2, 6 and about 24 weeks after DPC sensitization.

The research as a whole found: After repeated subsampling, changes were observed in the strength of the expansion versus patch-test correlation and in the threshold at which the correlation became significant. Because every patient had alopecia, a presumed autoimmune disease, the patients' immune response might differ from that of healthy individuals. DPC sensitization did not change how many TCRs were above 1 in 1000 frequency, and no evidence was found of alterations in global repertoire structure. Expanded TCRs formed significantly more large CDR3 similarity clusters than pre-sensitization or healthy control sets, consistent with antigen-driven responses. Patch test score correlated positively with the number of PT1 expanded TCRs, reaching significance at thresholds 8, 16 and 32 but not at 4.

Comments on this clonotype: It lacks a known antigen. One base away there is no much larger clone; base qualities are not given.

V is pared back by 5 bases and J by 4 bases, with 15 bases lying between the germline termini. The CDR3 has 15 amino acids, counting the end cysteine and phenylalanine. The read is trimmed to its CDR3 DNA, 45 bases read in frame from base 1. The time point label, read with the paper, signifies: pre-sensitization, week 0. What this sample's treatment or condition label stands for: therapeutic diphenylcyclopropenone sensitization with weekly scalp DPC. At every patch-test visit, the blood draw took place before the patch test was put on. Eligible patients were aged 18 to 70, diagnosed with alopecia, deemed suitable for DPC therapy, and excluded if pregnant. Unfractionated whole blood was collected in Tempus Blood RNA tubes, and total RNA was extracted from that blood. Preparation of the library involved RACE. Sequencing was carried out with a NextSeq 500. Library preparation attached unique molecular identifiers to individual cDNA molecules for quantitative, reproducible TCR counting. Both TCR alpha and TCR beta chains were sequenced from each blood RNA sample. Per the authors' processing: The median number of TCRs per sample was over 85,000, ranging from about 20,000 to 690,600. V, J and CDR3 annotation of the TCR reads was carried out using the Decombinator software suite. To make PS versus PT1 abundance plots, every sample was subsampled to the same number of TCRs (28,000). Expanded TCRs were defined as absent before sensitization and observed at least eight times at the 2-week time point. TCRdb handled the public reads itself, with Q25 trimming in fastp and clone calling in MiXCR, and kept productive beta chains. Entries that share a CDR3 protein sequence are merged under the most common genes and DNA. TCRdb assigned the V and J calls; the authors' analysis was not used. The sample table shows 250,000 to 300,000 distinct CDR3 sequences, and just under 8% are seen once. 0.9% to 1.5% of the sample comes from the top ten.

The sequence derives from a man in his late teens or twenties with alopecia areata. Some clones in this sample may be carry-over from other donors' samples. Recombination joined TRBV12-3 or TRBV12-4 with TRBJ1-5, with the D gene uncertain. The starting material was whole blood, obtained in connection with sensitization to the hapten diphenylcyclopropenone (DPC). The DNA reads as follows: TGTGCCAGCAGTCCACAGCTTGGACGGAATCAGCCCCAGCATTTT. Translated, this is CASSPQLGRNQPQHF.